What follows describes a single T cell receptor beta chain. Patients from Seattle were sampled longitudinally, starting during active infection. The germline V gene has CDR1 LGHNT and CDR2 FRNRAP. V trimming: 8 bases; J trimming: 2 bases; junction bases outside the gene matches: 3. The CDR3 spans 13 residues. Method: immunoSEQ multiplex PCR; TCRdb's copy keeps in-frame clones and lacks some. The sample gives some 170,000 clones, 85% to 90% of which show up once; around an eighth is in the top ten. The data were obtained in a study of blood T cell repertoires in COVID-19. Whole-study context: Specimens from acute and convalescent COVID-19 originated in the United States, Italy and Spain. PBMCs, B-cell-depleted T cells, or T cells were the source of the cDNA or gDNA that made up the material.

The rearrangement uses TRBV12-5 and TRBJ1-1, with 9 positions matching TRBD1. The sample taken for sequencing was peripheral blood. This sequence originates from a woman in her seventies with COVID-19, enrolled during active disease. The CDR3 sequence: CASRDRDNTEAFF. The CDR3 coding sequence is TGTGCTAGTAGGGACAGGGATAACACTGAAGCTTTCTTT.